A selection of T cell receptor beta chains follows, all from one sample in a study of Ad26.COV2.S vaccination and SARS-CoV-2 variants. Using immunoSEQ multiplex PCR, the repertoire was profiled, and TCRdb retains in-frame clones only, with some absent. The profile shows around 340,000 clones, less than 90% of them singletons. The specimen was peripheral blood, collected in a trial of Ad26.COV2.S vaccine versus placebo. These receptors originate from a person between 18 and 60 years old who received the Ad26.COV2.S COVID-19 vaccine or a placebo. CDR3s include the opening cysteine and the closing phenylalanine or tryptophan. The D gene is left open where the match is weak. For some rows the clone size is stated as once, few or many, or as a class when expanded; others skip it.

abundance | j_gene | d_gene | v_gene | CDR3aa | CDR3nt
few | TRBJ2-7 | TRBD2 | TRBV7-6 | CASSPRGSGGTYEQYF | TGTGCCAGCAGCCCCCGGGGTAGCGGGGGGACCTACGAGCAGTACTTC
. | TRBJ1-2 | TRBD1 | TRBV5-5 | CASSFDRGHYGYTF | TGTGCCAGCAGCTTTGACAGGGGACACTATGGCTACACCTTC
. | TRBJ1-1 | . | TRBV5-1 | CASSSNQGDTEAFF | TGCGCCAGCAGCTCGAATCAGGGAGACACTGAAGCTTTCTTT
. | TRBJ2-7 | . | TRBV10-3 | CAISGDYYEQYF | TGTGCCATCAGTGGAGACTATTACGAGCAGTACTTC
. | TRBJ2-2 | TRBD2 | TRBV27 | CASALSGPRGVTGELFF | TGTGCCAGCGCCCTCAGTGGGCCGCGGGGGGTCACCGGGGAGCTGTTTTTT
few | TRBJ1-1 | . | TRBV7-3 | CASSLMGGKTEAFF | TGTGCCAGCAGCTTAATGGGGGGAAAGACTGAAGCTTTCTTT
. | TRBJ2-1 | TRBD1 | TRBV5-6 | CASSPRQGPYNEQFF | TGTGCCAGCAGTCCAAGACAGGGGCCCTACAATGAGCAGTTCTTC
. | TRBJ2-7 | . | TRBV7-3 | CASSLIQAMSYEQYF | TGTGCCAGCAGCTTAATACAGGCGATGTCCTACGAGCAGTACTTC
. | TRBJ2-7 | TRBD2 | TRBV11-2 | CASSLEQSGRPYF | TGTGCCAGCAGCTTAGAGCAGAGCGGGAGACCGTACTTC
. | TRBJ1-4 | . | TRBV12-3/TRBV12-4 | CASSPDSFEKLFF | TGTGCCAGCAGCCCGGACAGTTTTGAAAAACTGTTTTTT
once | TRBJ2-2 | . | TRBV21-1 | CASNEVLTPTNTGELFF | TGTGCCAGCAACGAGGTTCTAACGCCGACGAACACCGGGGAGCTGTTTTTT
once | TRBJ2-7 | TRBD1 | TRBV7-2 | CASSLVSGQAVYEQYF | TGTGCCAGCAGCTTAGTCTCGGGACAGGCTGTCTACGAGCAGTACTTC
. | TRBJ2-7 | . | TRBV3-1/TRBV3-2 | CASSHPLPGAPGIYEQYF | TGTGCCAGCAGCCACCCCCTGCCGGGCGCCCCCGGCATCTACGAGCAGTACTTC
. | TRBJ1-2 | . | TRBV4-1 | CASSQNPTWGARDGYTF | TGCGCCAGCAGCCAGAACCCGACTTGGGGGGCGAGAGATGGCTACACCTTC
. | TRBJ2-2 | TRBD2 | TRBV27 | CASSLWIAGASNTGELFF | TGTGCCAGCAGTTTATGGATAGCGGGGGCTTCGAACACCGGGGAGCTGTTTTTT